Below are 31 T cell receptor beta chains sequenced from a single sample in a study of OX40 agonist ivuxolimab in advanced cancers. Sequencing was performed with immunoSEQ multiplex PCR; in TCRdb, only in-frame clones are kept and a portion is missing. The sample yields some 48,000 clones, 80% to 90% seen once. The sample here was CD4+ or CD8+ T cells sorted from blood, taken in a trial of the OX40 agonist ivuxolimab. All receptors come from an adult with an advanced solid tumor such as melanoma, head and neck, liver or kidney cancer.

The chain employs TRBV27 and TRBJ2-1; TRBD1 is a possible D gene (6 bases). The CDR3 runs to 12 residues. Trimming cost V 6 bases and J 9 bases, with 12 bases left between them. In germline, CDR1 is MNHEY, CDR2 SMNVEV (reference sequence). CDR3 sequence: CASSPGTFEQFF. DNA of the CDR3: TGTGCCAGCAGCCCCGGGACATTTGAGCAGTTCTTC.

The V and J genes are TRBV5-1 and TRBJ2-5, with TRBD2 as a possible D gene (5 bases). Germline lookup yields CDR1 SGHRS and CDR2 YFSETQ. Trimming cost V 0 bases and J 5 bases, with 11 bases left between them. CDR3 length: 14 amino acids. The CDR3 sequence is CASSLGLTRETQYF. For the CDR3, the DNA is TGCGCCAGCAGCTTGGGACTAACGAGGGAGACCCAGTACTTC. Supplemented by reference TRBV5-1 and TRBJ2-5, the full variable domain reads KAGVTQTPRYLIKTRGQQVTLSCSPISGHRSVSWYQQTPGQGLQFLFEYFSETQRNKGNFPGRFSGRQFSNSRSEMNVSTLELGDSALYLCASSLGLTRETQYFGPGTRLLVL.

The gene calls are TRBV2 and TRBJ2-7, with TRBD2 matching 9 bases. The CDR3 is made up of 12 amino acids. Germline lookup yields CDR1 SNHLY and CDR2 FYNNEI. With V trimmed by 8 bases and J by 7 bases, 6 bases remained unmatched. The chain's CDR3 is CASLAGPGEQYF. The CDR3 coding sequence is TGTGCCAGCCTAGCGGGACCTGGAGAGCAGTACTTC.

This chain joins TRBV19 and TRBJ2-1, with 10 bases lining up with TRBD2. Germline-derived CDR1 and CDR2 are LNHDA and SQIVND (reference sequence). J was trimmed by 2 bases and V by 5 bases; bases with no gene match: 9. The CDR3 runs to 17 residues. The CDR3 coding sequence is TGTGCCAGTAGTCCCTTCTCACTAGCGGGAACCTACAATGAGCAGTTCTTC. This encodes CASSPFSLAGTYNEQFF.

The chain combines TRBV14 with TRBJ2-3; no firm D call. V shed 4 bases and J shed 3 bases, with 11 bases lying between them. The CDR3 is 14 residues long. The germline V gene encodes CDR1 SGHDN and CDR2 FVKESK. The CDR3, as DNA: TGTGCCAGCAGCCGTTGGGCCAGAACAGATACGCAGTATTTT. Amino acid sequence: CASSRWARTDTQYF.

The chain uses TRBV6-1 and TRBJ2-2, with no clear D. The CDR3 sequence is 14 residues long. Germline V CDR1 and CDR2: MNHNS, SASEGT. Trimming took off 2 bases at V and 5 bases at J, with 9 bases between the two ends. CDR3 DNA sequence: TGTGCCAGCAGTGAACCCGACCGAACCGGGGAGCTGTTTTTT. It is translated as CASSEPDRTGELFF.

The chain recombines TRBV9 with TRBJ1-2; D is undetermined. Germline CDR1 is SGDLS and CDR2 is YYNGEE. Trimming stripped 0 bases from V and 1 base from J, with 7 bases between. The CDR3 spans 14 residues. CDR3 sequence: CASSVVGNNYGYTF. CDR3 DNA sequence: TGTGCCAGCAGCGTAGTGGGGAATAACTATGGCTACACCTTC.

The CDR3 DNA is TGTGCCAGCAGCTCCGCCCTCTACGCGAACACTGAAGCTTTCTTT. Translation gives CASSSALYANTEAFF. The V gene is TRBV7-8, the J gene TRBJ1-1; D uncertain. The V gene lost 4 bases and the J gene lost 1 base, with 13 bases spanning the gap. The CDR3 runs 15 residues. CDR1 SGHVS and CDR2 FQNEAQ come from the germline V gene.

The genes are TRBV5-1 and TRBJ2-3; TRBD1 agrees at 7 bases. The CDR3 runs 18 residues. Trimming cost V 1 base and J 2 bases; bases outside gene matches: 13. Germline V gene data show CDR1 as SGHRS and CDR2 as YFSETQ. The CDR3 bases are TGCGCCAGCAGCTTGTACCCAGGGGGAGTTATCGTCACAGATACGCAGTATTTT. This codes for CASSLYPGGVIVTDTQYF.

The chain combines TRBV7-9 with TRBJ1-6; possibly TRBD1 for D (5 bases). CDR3 length: 16 amino acids. Germline CDR1 SEHNR, CDR2 FQNEAQ (reference sequence). Between the trimmed V and J ends, which lost 1 base and 8 bases, there was a span of 15 bases. CDR3 in DNA: TGTGCCAGCAGCTTAGATACAGGTCTCATAGATTCACCCCTCCACTTT. Residues: CASSLDTGLIDSPLHF. Based on the CDR3 plus reference TRBV7-9 and TRBJ1-6, the full variable domain is DTGVSQNPRHKITKRGQNVTFRCDPISEHNRLYWYRQTLGQGPEFLTYFQNEAQLEKSRLLSDRFSAERPKGSFSTLEIQRTEQGDSAMYLCASSLDTGLIDSPLHFGNGTRLTVT.

This clone was counted a single time. The V gene is TRBV30, the J gene TRBJ1-1; no firm D call. The CDR3 extends over 15 amino acids. Trimming shortened V by 2 bases and J by 0 bases, and 13 bases separated the two germline ends. CDR1 GTSNPN and CDR2 SVGIG come from the germline V gene (reference sequence). Here the CDR3 DNA reads TGTGCCTGGAGTATGACCACCACCCTGAACACTGAAGCTTTCTTT. Protein: CAWSMTTTLNTEAFF. The whole variable domain, filled in from reference TRBV30 and TRBJ1-1, reads SQTIHQWPATLVQPVGSPLSLECTVEGTSNPNLYWYRQAAGRGLQLLFYSVGIGQISSEVPQNLSASRPQDRQFILSSKKLLLSDSGFYLCAWSMTTTLNTEAFFGQGTRLTVV.

This sequence joins TRBV28 and TRBJ2-5, with TRBD1 as a possible D gene (6 bases). This CDR3 comprises 15 residues. Germline CDR1 and CDR2: MDHEN and SYDVKM. Trimming pared 6 bases from V and 1 base from J, leaving 15 bases between. In DNA, the CDR3 is TGTGCCAGCAGCCCGGACAGCATAATCCAAGAGACCCAGTACTTC. This sequence encodes CASSPDSIIQETQYF.

The genes are TRBV19 and TRBJ1-5; possibly TRBD1 for D (6 bases). Trimming removed 3 bases at V and 1 base at J, with 13 bases between. The germline V gene encodes CDR1 LNHDA and CDR2 SQIVND (reference sequence). The length of the CDR3 is 16 residues. The CDR3 region is CASSIMLGQSNQPQHF. Written as DNA, the CDR3 is TGTGCCAGTAGTATTATGTTAGGACAGAGCAATCAGCCCCAGCATTTT.

The chain employs TRBV11-2 and TRBJ2-2, with 7 bases identical to TRBD1. CDR3 size: 16 residues. With V trimmed by 3 bases and J by 4 bases, 8 bases remained unmatched. In germline, CDR1 is SGHAT, CDR2 FQNNGV. The CDR3 region is CASSFNEGARTGELFF. The CDR3, as DNA: TGTGCCAGCAGCTTCAATGAGGGGGCGCGCACCGGGGAGCTGTTTTTT.

Points on this clone: In this CDR3 the conserved last residue, phenylalanine or tryptophan, is missing, so a read error is likely. The DNA is omitted, as the CDR3 cannot be located on it reliably, and the CDR3 follows TCRdb's listing. The chain is built from TRBV7-3 and TRBJ2-7; whether TRBD2, the table's D call, matches the DNA was not checked. Germline CDR1 is SGHTA and CDR2 is FQGTGA. The CDR3 comprises 11 residues, both ends counted. This chain's CDR3 is CASSLTGSGLY.

This clone was counted between two and nine times. This chain links TRBV6-1 with TRBJ1-2; a weak D match, TRBD1 (6 bases). V was clipped by 5 bases and J by 4 bases, with 14 bases between them. Germline lookup yields CDR1 MNHNS and CDR2 SASEGT. The CDR3 runs 14 residues. This CDR3 reads CASSIRGGGYGYTF. The CDR3 region has the DNA TGTGCCAGCAGTATCCGAGGGGGGGGCTATGGCTACACCTTC.

V and J are TRBV6-5 and TRBJ2-1, with D unresolved. Trimming stripped 2 bases from V and 9 bases from J, with 14 bases between. The CDR3 sequence is 14 residues long. In germline, CDR1 is MNHEY, CDR2 SVGAGI. The CDR3 DNA is TGTGCCAGCAGTTACGGTACGGTTACAACTGAGCAGTTCTTC. Translation gives CASSYGTVTTEQFF.

The V call is TRBV7-8, the J call TRBJ2-2; the D gene could be TRBD1 or TRBD2 (5 bases each). The CDR3 consists of 14 residues. The V end lost 7 bases, the J end lost 8 bases, and 17 bases lay between the germline ends. Germline V gene sequence: CDR1 SGHVS, CDR2 FQNEAQ. CDR3 sequence: CASIPRGPKGELFF. The CDR3 DNA sequence: TGTGCCAGCATCCCCCGGGGACCTAAAGGGGAGCTGTTTTTT.

This clone has a handful of counts. The chain uses TRBV6-4 and TRBJ2-3; 7 nucleotides agree with TRBD2. CDR3 length: 14 amino acids. CDR1 and CDR2 (germline): MRHNA, SNTAGT. Germline trimming cut 5 bases from V and 1 base from J; bases unmatched to any gene: 3. The CDR3 bases are TGTGCCAGCAGTAAGCGGGGAGGCACAGATACGCAGTATTTT. This encodes CASSKRGGTDTQYF.

This rearrangement joins TRBV9 to TRBJ2-3; the D gene could be TRBD1 or TRBD2 (6 bases each). The CDR3 covers 17 residues. Per germline, CDR1 SGDLS and CDR2 YYNGEE. Between the trimmed V and J ends, which lost 0 bases and 2 bases, there was a span of 16 bases. Here the CDR3 DNA reads TGTGCCAGCAGCGTAGAGGGGGGACTTGCCCCCACAGATACGCAGTATTTT. Encoded protein: CASSVEGGLAPTDTQYF.

V usage is TRBV7-9 and J usage is TRBJ1-4; D gene unclear. Germline CDR1 reads SEHNR; CDR2 reads FQNEAQ (reference sequence). CDR3 length: 14 residues. V lost 5 bases and J 3 bases, leaving 10 bases between the germline ends. The CDR3 DNA is TGTGCCAGCAGCCCCGCGGGTTCTAATGAAAAACTGTTTTTT. Protein: CASSPAGSNEKLFF.

The chain is built from TRBV7-6 and TRBJ2-7; TRBD2 might be the D (6 bases). Germline lookup yields CDR1 SGHVS and CDR2 FNYEAQ. Trimming left V 1 base short and J 1 base short, with 17 bases between. The CDR3 extends over 17 amino acids. The chain's CDR3 is CASSLERAGSGSYEQYF. CDR3 sequence (DNA): TGTGCCAGCAGCTTAGAGCGGGCTGGGTCGGGGTCCTACGAGCAGTACTTC.

The V gene is TRBV29-1, the J gene TRBJ1-1, with no clear D. The V and J ends lost 3 bases and 0 bases respectively, with 8 bases between them. The CDR3 length is 13 residues. Germline-derived CDR1 and CDR2 are SQVTM and ANQGSEA. In DNA form, the CDR3 reads TGCAGCGTTGATTACGCCCTGAACACTGAAGCTTTCTTT. Amino acid sequence: CSVDYALNTEAFF.

V is TRBV25-1 and J is TRBJ2-1; D is uncertain. CDR3 size: 12 residues. Trimming removed 4 bases at V and 9 bases at J, with 10 bases between. CDR1 is MGHDK and CDR2 is SYGVNS in the germline V gene. CDR3 sequence reads: CASSVRFGEQFF. CDR3 coding DNA: TGTGCCAGCAGTGTGAGGTTCGGTGAGCAGTTCTTC.

This rearrangement joins TRBV30 to TRBJ2-1, with TRBD2 matching over 8 bases. Looked up from germline, CDR1 is GTSNPN and CDR2 is SVGIG (reference sequence). V shed 4 bases, J shed 3 bases, and the junction held 5 bases outside the gene matches. The CDR3 is 14 residues long. The CDR3 DNA reads TGTGCCTGGACCCCCGGGGGGGTCTACAATGAGCAGTTCTTC. Protein: CAWTPGGVYNEQFF.

The genes are TRBV7-2 and TRBJ2-2; D unclear. The germline V gene has CDR1 SGHTA and CDR2 FQGNSA. The length of the CDR3 is 15 residues. The V and J ends lost 0 bases and 3 bases respectively, with 8 bases between them. Here the CDR3 DNA reads TGTGCCAGCAGCTTAGCCGGCAGCTACACCGGGGAGCTGTTTTTT. It encodes CASSLAGSYTGELFF.

This clone was counted a single time. The CDR3 loop is CASSEVEGEDTQYF. CDR3 nucleotide sequence: TGCGCCAGCAGTGAGGTGGAGGGAGAAGATACGCAGTATTTT. This sequence joins TRBV10-1 and TRBJ2-3, with D perhaps TRBD2 (6 bases). The CDR3 is 14 amino acids. Trimming removed 2 bases from V and 5 bases from J, with 11 bases in between. The germline V gene encodes CDR1 WNHNN and CDR2 SYGVQD (reference sequence).

This clone was detected only a few times. The chain joins TRBV4-1 to TRBJ2-2, with TRBD1 matching over 11 bases. There are 16 residues in the CDR3. Germline CDR1 reads MGHRA; CDR2 reads YSYEKL. J lost 3 bases, V lost 4 bases, and 4 bases had no gene match. In DNA form, the CDR3 reads TGCGCCAGCAGCCGAGGACAGGGGGCTGACACCGGGGAGCTGTTTTTT. It codes for CASSRGQGADTGELFF.

In its sample, this clone was seen once. At one end, the junction sequence differs from germline, possibly due to a read error. The chain combines TRBV7-9 with TRBJ1-1; D uncertain. This CDR3 spans 14 amino acids. Germline V gene lookup returns CDR1 SEHNR and CDR2 FQNEAQ (reference sequence). The DNA of the CDR3 is TGCGCCAGCAGCCAAGATTTGGGCATGGCTGAAGCTTTCTTT. It codes for CASSQDLGMAEAFF.

This rearrangement joins TRBV27 to TRBJ2-7, with TRBD1 matching 9 bases. Germline CDR1 MNHEY, CDR2 SMNVEV (reference sequence). The V segment lost 4 bases and the J segment 11 bases; nucleotides outside the gene matches: 12. CDR3 length: 14 residues. The DNA of the CDR3 is TGTGCCAGCAGTTCGTTGACAGGGGGGATAAGTGAGTACTTC. This gives the protein CASSSLTGGISEYF.

The CDR3 here is CASRWVGSLGEQYF. CDR3 bases: TGTGCCAGCAGATGGGTCGGCAGTCTTGGCGAGCAGTACTTC. The chain couples TRBV2 to TRBJ2-7; D not resolved. Deletions cut 6 bases from V and 6 bases from J, with 18 bases between. The CDR3 runs to 14 residues. The germline CDR1 and CDR2 sequences are SNHLY and FYNNEI.